A selection of T cell receptor beta chains follows, all from one sample in a study of blood T cell repertoires in COVID-19. Generated by immunoSEQ multiplex PCR, the TCRdb table keeps only in-frame clones and is missing some. Of about 170,000 clones listed, over 85% are singletons. Specimen: peripheral blood. Source of these receptors: a woman in her forties or fifties with acute or convalescent COVID-19. CDR3s include the opening cysteine and the closing phenylalanine or tryptophan. The order of the fields is V gene, D gene, clone size, J gene, CDR3 protein, CDR3 DNA. The D gene is left open where the match is weak. Clone size is shown for a subset of rows, as once, few, many or a class of expanded clone.

V: TRBV10-1; D: TRBD1; size: -; J: TRBJ2-6; CDR3: CASNRQGAKGANVLTF; DNA: TGCGCCAGCAACCGACAGGGGGCAAAAGGGGCCAACGTCCTGACTTTC
V: TRBV9; D: -; size: -; J: TRBJ2-7; CDR3: CASSQEETIYEQYF; DNA: TGTGCCAGCAGCCAGGAGGAGACAATCTACGAGCAGTACTTC
V: TRBV6-1; D: -; size: -; J: TRBJ2-7; CDR3: CASSDGPYEQYF; DNA: TGTGCCAGCAGTGACGGTCCCTACGAGCAGTACTTC
V: TRBV7-3; D: -; size: -; J: TRBJ2-1; CDR3: CASSPSQDNEQFF; DNA: TGTGCCAGCAGCCCGAGCCAGGACAATGAGCAGTTCTTC
V: TRBV2; D: TRBD1; size: -; J: TRBJ1-5; CDR3: CASSETTGLQPQHF; DNA: TGTGCCAGCAGTGAGACGACAGGGTTACAGCCCCAGCATTTT
V: TRBV7-2; D: -; size: once; J: TRBJ2-1; CDR3: CASSLRAGSYNEQFF; DNA: TGTGCCAGCAGCCTCAGGGCCGGGTCCTACAATGAGCAGTTCTTC
V: TRBV19; D: TRBD1; size: -; J: TRBJ1-1; CDR3: CASNRGNTEAFF; DNA: TGTGCCAGTAACAGGGGAAACACTGAAGCTTTCTTT
V: TRBV11-2; D: -; size: -; J: TRBJ2-7; CDR3: CASSLDVNTVYEQYF; DNA: TGTGCCAGCAGCTTAGATGTGAACACCGTATACGAGCAGTACTTC
V: TRBV29-1; D: TRBD1; size: once; J: TRBJ2-5; CDR3: CSVGGGGTGLSETQYF; DNA: TGCAGCGTTGGTGGGGGTGGGACAGGGCTGTCGGAGACCCAGTACTTC
V: TRBV6-1; D: -; size: -; J: TRBJ1-5; CDR3: CASSERGREPQHF; DNA: TGTGCCAGCAGTGAAAGGGGGAGGGAGCCCCAGCATTTT
V: TRBV19; D: -; size: -; J: TRBJ1-2; CDR3: CASSAKGYGGYTF; DNA: TGTGCCAGTAGTGCCAAGGGGTATGGTGGCTACACCTTC
V: TRBV11-2; D: -; size: once; J: TRBJ2-5; CDR3: CASRPIVGTQETQYF; DNA: TGTGCCAGCAGGCCAATAGTGGGGACACAAGAGACCCAGTACTTC
V: TRBV24-1; D: -; size: -; J: TRBJ2-1; CDR3: CATSDGRIITYNEQFF; DNA: TGTGCCACCAGTGATGGGAGGATCATCACCTACAATGAGCAGTTCTTC
V: TRBV28; D: TRBD1; size: once; J: TRBJ2-7; CDR3: CASSSPAGGNEQYF; DNA: TGTGCCAGCAGTTCCCCGGCAGGGGGCAACGAGCAGTACTTC
V: TRBV6-5; D: -; size: -; J: TRBJ2-7; CDR3: CASSYTYARRYEQYF; DNA: TGTGCCAGCAGTTACACCTATGCGAGGAGGTACGAGCAGTACTTC
V: TRBV25-1; D: -; size: -; J: TRBJ1-5; CDR3: CASSDPSSNQPQHF; DNA: TGTGCCAGCAGTGATCCCAGTAGCAATCAGCCCCAGCATTTT
V: TRBV10-3; D: TRBD1; size: -; J: TRBJ2-7; CDR3: CAARQGASDEQYF; DNA: TGTGCCGCGCGACAGGGGGCTTCTGACGAGCAGTACTTC
V: TRBV18; D: -; size: -; J: TRBJ2-5; CDR3: CASSPSRKGETQYF; DNA: TGTGCCAGCTCACCGAGCCGTAAGGGGGAGACCCAGTACTTC
V: TRBV11-2; D: TRBD1; size: -; J: TRBJ2-7; CDR3: CASSSGTGNYEQYF; DNA: TGTGCCAGCAGCTCCGGGACAGGGAACTACGAGCAGTACTTC
V: TRBV4-1; D: TRBD1; size: -; J: TRBJ2-7; CDR3: CASSLQSGTGGYEQYF; DNA: TGCGCCAGCAGCCTACAGTCCGGGACAGGAGGGTACGAGCAGTACTTC
V: TRBV27; D: TRBD1; size: -; J: TRBJ2-1; CDR3: CASSPTGTGGPNEQFF; DNA: TGTGCCAGCAGCCCTACCGGGACAGGAGGACCCAATGAGCAGTTCTTC
V: TRBV15; D: -; size: -; J: TRBJ2-6; CDR3: CATGRGYWAGANVLTF; DNA: TGTGCCACGGGGCGGGGTTACTGGGCTGGGGCCAACGTCCTGACTTTC
V: TRBV19; D: TRBD1; size: -; J: TRBJ1-6; CDR3: CASSTTGPDSPLHF; DNA: TGTGCCAGTAGTACGACAGGGCCTGATTCACCCCTCCACTTT
V: TRBV5-4; D: -; size: -; J: TRBJ1-6; CDR3: CASSESQGLHNSPLHF; DNA: TGTGCCAGCAGCGAAAGTCAGGGATTGCATAATTCACCCCTCCACTTT
V: TRBV5-1; D: TRBD2; size: -; J: TRBJ2-5; CDR3: CASSTGTSGGRETQYF; DNA: TGCGCCAGCAGCACCGGGACTAGCGGGGGCCGGGAGACCCAGTACTTC
V: TRBV7-9; D: TRBD2; size: -; J: TRBJ2-1; CDR3: CASSRPWAGGPSYNEQFF; DNA: TGTGCCAGCAGCCGGCCTTGGGCGGGAGGCCCCTCCTACAATGAGCAGTTCTTC
V: TRBV10-3; D: TRBD1; size: -; J: TRBJ1-2; CDR3: CAISEGTGPDYGYTF; DNA: TGTGCCATCAGTGAGGGGACAGGGCCCGACTATGGCTACACCTTC
V: TRBV7-9; D: TRBD1; size: -; J: TRBJ2-7; CDR3: CASSRQGNEQYF; DNA: TGTGCCAGCAGCAGACAGGGGAACGAGCAGTACTTC
V: TRBV19; D: TRBD1; size: -; J: TRBJ2-7; CDR3: CASSRQGNAMYEQYF; DNA: TGTGCCAGTAGCCGACAGGGAAACGCGATGTACGAGCAGTACTTC
V: TRBV3-1/TRBV3-2; D: -; size: -; J: TRBJ1-4; CDR3: CASSNPGHNPLEEKLFF; DNA: TGTGCCAGCAGCAATCCGGGACACAATCCATTGGAGGAAAAACTGTTTTTT
V: TRBV7-8; D: TRBD1; size: -; J: TRBJ1-2; CDR3: CASSPSLRGQGNYGYTF; DNA: TGTGCCAGCAGCCCATCCTTGCGGGGACAGGGGAACTATGGCTACACCTTC
V: TRBV18; D: TRBD1; size: -; J: TRBJ1-1; CDR3: CASSPQKTGPGPEAFF; DNA: TGTGCCAGCTCACCACAAAAGACAGGGCCCGGTCCTGAAGCTTTCTTT
V: TRBV2; D: TRBD2; size: -; J: TRBJ2-5; CDR3: CASTLAGPGGETQYF; DNA: TGTGCCAGCACTTTAGCGGGGCCGGGGGGAGAGACCCAGTACTTC
V: TRBV10-1; D: TRBD1; size: -; J: TRBJ2-5; CDR3: CASSERQGPQETQYF; DNA: TGCGCCAGCAGTGAGCGACAGGGTCCCCAAGAGACCCAGTACTTC
V: TRBV7-6; D: -; size: -; J: TRBJ1-1; CDR3: CASSPDVGGRAFF; DNA: TGTGCCAGCAGCCCCGACGTCGGGGGTAGGGCTTTCTTT
V: TRBV3-1/TRBV3-2; D: TRBD2; size: -; J: TRBJ2-3; CDR3: CASSRTSGSGTDTQYF; DNA: TGTGCCAGCTCCCGGACTAGCGGGAGCGGGACAGATACGCAGTATTTT
V: TRBV30; D: TRBD2; size: -; J: TRBJ2-1; CDR3: CAWTSGNNEQFF; DNA: TGTGCCTGGACTAGCGGGAATAATGAGCAGTTCTTC
V: TRBV5-1; D: -; size: -; J: TRBJ1-1; CDR3: CASSVTNTGNTEAFF; DNA: TGCGCCAGCAGCGTTACCAATACAGGGAACACTGAAGCTTTCTTT
V: TRBV3-1/TRBV3-2; D: -; size: -; J: TRBJ2-5; CDR3: CASSRQGLETQYF; DNA: TGTGCCAGCAGCCGACAGGGACTAGAGACCCAGTACTTC
V: TRBV27; D: -; size: -; J: TRBJ2-1; CDR3: CASSHRADSEQFF; DNA: TGTGCCAGCAGTCATCGAGCCGACAGTGAGCAGTTCTTC
V: TRBV19; D: -; size: -; J: TRBJ1-1; CDR3: CASSESGVGGTEAFF; DNA: TGTGCCAGTAGTGAATCGGGGGTTGGAGGCACTGAAGCTTTCTTT
V: TRBV5-1; D: TRBD1; size: -; J: TRBJ1-1; CDR3: CASSPETGFNTEAFF; DNA: TGCGCCAGCAGCCCCGAGACAGGGTTCAACACTGAAGCTTTCTTT